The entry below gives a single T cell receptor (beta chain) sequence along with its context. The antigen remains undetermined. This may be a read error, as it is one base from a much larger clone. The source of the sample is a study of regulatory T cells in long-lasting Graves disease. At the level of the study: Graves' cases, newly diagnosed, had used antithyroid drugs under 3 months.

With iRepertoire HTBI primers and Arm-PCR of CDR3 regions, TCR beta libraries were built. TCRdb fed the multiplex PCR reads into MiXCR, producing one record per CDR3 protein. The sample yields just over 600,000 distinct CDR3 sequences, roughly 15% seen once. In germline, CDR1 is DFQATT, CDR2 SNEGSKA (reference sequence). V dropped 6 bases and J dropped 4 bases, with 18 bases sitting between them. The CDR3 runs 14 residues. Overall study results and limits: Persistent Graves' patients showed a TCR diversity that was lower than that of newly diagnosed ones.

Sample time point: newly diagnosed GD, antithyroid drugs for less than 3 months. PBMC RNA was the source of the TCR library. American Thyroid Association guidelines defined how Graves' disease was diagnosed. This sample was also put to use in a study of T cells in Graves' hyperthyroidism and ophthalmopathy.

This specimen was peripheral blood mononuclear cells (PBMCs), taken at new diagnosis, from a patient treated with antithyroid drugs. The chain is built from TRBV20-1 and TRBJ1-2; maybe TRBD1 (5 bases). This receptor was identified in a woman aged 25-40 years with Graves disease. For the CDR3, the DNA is TGCAGTGCCATAAGACAGTTGCCAGGCTATGGCTACACCTTC. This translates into CSAIRQLPGYGYTF.